The 21 T cell receptor beta chains below were found in one sample sequenced in a study of T cells in tuberculosis. Here immunoSEQ multiplex PCR was the method, and the copy in TCRdb shows in-frame clones only, minus some. The sample holds tens of thousands of clones, roughly 86% seen once. Time point here: new active TB diagnosis, blood taken before or within 7 days of starting treatment. The sample consisted of PBMCs, taken at tuberculosis diagnosis. These TCRs come from an adult with tuberculosis.

This clone was found once. The chain recombines TRBV9 with TRBJ2-5, with TRBD2 matching over 9 bases. After removal of 4 bases from V and 1 base from J, the junction contained 2 bases not matched to a gene. Per the germline V gene, CDR1 is SGDLS and CDR2 is YYNGEE. The CDR3 contains 14 residues. CDR3 loop: CASSLAGFQETQYF. As DNA, the CDR3 is TGTGCCAGCAGCCTAGCGGGGTTCCAAGAGACCCAGTACTTC.

V gene TRBV18 combines with J gene TRBJ1-4; a weak D match, TRBD1 (6 bases). This CDR3 is built from 16 residues. Germline V gene data show CDR1 as KGHSH and CDR2 as LQKENI. The V gene lost 6 bases and the J gene lost 3 bases, with 17 bases spanning the gap. The CDR3 sequence: CASSPRGGGANEKLFF. The CDR3 region has the DNA TGTGCCAGCTCCCCCAGGGGCGGGGGAGCTAATGAAAAACTGTTTTTT.

There are a few counts of this clone. V gene TRBV14 combines with J gene TRBJ2-2; D is undetermined. The germline V and J ends were trimmed by 4 bases and 0 bases, with 6 bases remaining between them. The CDR3 covers 14 residues. Per germline, CDR1 SGHDN and CDR2 FVKESK. CDR3 sequence: CASSPVTNTGELFF. In nucleotides, the CDR3 is TGTGCCAGCAGCCCAGTTACGAACACCGGGGAGCTGTTTTTT.

This chain connects TRBV21-1 to TRBJ1-2; the table's D call of TRBD1 was not tested on the DNA. TRBV21-1 corresponds to a pseudogene. The CDR3 extends over 14 amino acids. CDR3 sequence reads: CASSKGQGAYGYTF. The CDR3, as DNA: TGTGCCAGCAGCAAAGGTCAGGGGGCCTATGGCTACACCTTC.

J is TRBJ2-6 and V is TRBV6-5; D remains ambiguous. The V and J ends lost 8 bases and 0 bases respectively, with 5 bases between them. The CDR3 length is 13 residues. Germline CDR1 reads MNHEY; CDR2 reads SVGAGI. The CDR3 coding sequence is TGTGCCAGCGGGCACTCTGGGGCCAACGTCCTGACTTTC. Translation gives CASGHSGANVLTF.

A few counts support this clone. V usage is TRBV30 and J usage is TRBJ1-4; D uncertain. CDR3 size: 17 residues. Germline V gene sequence: CDR1 GTSNPN, CDR2 SVGIG (reference sequence). V lost 3 bases to trimming and J lost 4 bases, with 21 bases between them. The CDR3 reads CAWSHPSTPQINEKLFF. CDR3 nucleotide sequence: TGTGCCTGGAGCCATCCATCGACCCCACAGATTAATGAAAAACTGTTTTTT.

The rearrangement uses TRBV5-1 and TRBJ2-7; 10 nucleotides match TRBD2. This CDR3 has 15 residues. Losses at the gene ends were 0 bases for V and 6 bases for J; bases not matched to a gene: 6. The germline CDR1 and CDR2 sequences are SGHRS and YFSETQ. The CDR3, as DNA: TGCGCCAGCAGCTTGGTGGCTAGCGGGGGTTTCGAGCAGTACTTC. It yields the protein CASSLVASGGFEQYF.

There are a few counts of this clone. V is TRBV10-1 and J is TRBJ1-2; D ambiguous. There are 13 residues in the CDR3. Germline V gives CDR1 WNHNN, CDR2 SYGVQD (reference sequence). Trimming removed 3 bases at V and 4 bases at J, with 9 bases between. CDR3 nucleotides: TGCGCCAGCAGTGAAACACAGAGCTATGGCTACACCTTC. Protein sequence: CASSETQSYGYTF.

V and J are TRBV18 and TRBJ1-1, with D possibly TRBD1 on 5 matching bases. The CDR3 totals 18 residues. Germline CDR1 KGHSH, CDR2 LQKENI. Trimming removed 3 bases at V and 1 base at J, with 21 bases between. The CDR3, as DNA: TGTGCCAGCTCACCGCGGCAGGGCGGCGGGATCGCGAACACTGAAGCTTTCTTT. Translation: CASSPRQGGGIANTEAFF.

The chain couples TRBV9 to TRBJ2-7, with 8 positions matching TRBD1. The CDR3 loop spans 21 amino acids. Trimming removed 0 bases from V and 3 bases from J; junction bases left unmatched: 23. Germline CDR1 reads SGDLS; CDR2 reads YYNGEE. The CDR3 protein is CASSVDLVLKQDREKFYEQYF. The CDR3, as DNA: TGTGCCAGCAGCGTAGACCTAGTGCTGAAGCAGGACAGGGAGAAATTCTACGAGCAGTACTTC.

CDR3 sequence reads: CASRAYNEQFF. The CDR3 DNA reads as TGTGCCAGCCGGGCCTACAATGAGCAGTTCTTC. V usage is TRBV28 and J usage is TRBJ2-1; the D is unclear. The V gene lost 8 bases and the J gene lost 2 bases, with 4 bases spanning the gap. The germline V gene encodes CDR1 MDHEN and CDR2 SYDVKM. The CDR3 runs to 11 residues.

The genes are TRBV5-5 and TRBJ1-1; D perhaps matches TRBD1 (5 bases). The CDR3 consists of 14 residues. The V gene lost 4 bases and the J gene lost 1 base, with 11 bases spanning the gap. Germline CDR1 SGHKS, CDR2 YYEKEE (reference sequence). The CDR3 coding sequence is TGTGCCAGCAGCCCTTCGACAGCGAACACTGAAGCTTTCTTT. It specifies CASSPSTANTEAFF.

This clone has a handful of counts. This chain connects TRBV6-6 to TRBJ2-7, with 7 bases matching TRBD1. Per the germline V gene, CDR1 is MNHNY and CDR2 is SVGAGI (reference sequence). The junction had 6 bases not matched to a gene; V was cut back by 3 bases and J by 4 bases. The CDR3 consists of 14 residues. CDR3 nucleotide sequence: TGTGCCAGCAGTTATAGGGGGACAGTGTACGAGCAGTACTTC. It is translated as CASSYRGTVYEQYF.

The CDR3 DNA follows: TGCGCCAGCAGCGTAAGGGAGGACTACGGGGAGCTGTTTTTT. Protein: CASSVREDYGELFF. The rearrangement joins TRBV5-1 to TRBJ2-2; possibly TRBD2 for D (6 bases). The CDR3 totals 14 residues. The V end lost 4 bases, the J end lost 7 bases, and 14 bases lay between the germline ends. In germline, CDR1 is SGHRS, CDR2 YFSETQ.

The count of this clone is one. The V call is TRBV5-8, the J call TRBJ1-5; 7 bases map to TRBD1. The J segment lost 6 bases and the V segment lost 0 bases, leaving 9 bases of the junction unmatched. Germline CDR1 reads SGHTS; CDR2 reads YDEGEE. The CDR3 length is 16 residues. The CDR3 DNA follows: TGTGCCAGCAGCTTGGGGCCAAGGGGGCGAGGTCAGCCCCAGCATTTT. It is translated as CASSLGPRGRGQPQHF. Combining the CDR3 with reference TRBV5-8 and TRBJ1-5 gives the whole variable domain EAGVTQSPTHLIKTRGQQATLRCSPISGHTSVYWYQQALGLGLQFLLWYDEGEERNRGNFPPRFSGRQFPNYSSELNVNALELEDSALYLCASSLGPRGRGQPQHFGDGTRLSIL.

A single count supports this clone. This chain links TRBV6-6 with TRBJ2-7; D is perhaps TRBD2 (6 bases). V dropped 8 bases and J dropped 1 base, with 15 bases sitting between them. The germline V gene encodes CDR1 MNHNY and CDR2 SVGAGI (reference sequence). The CDR3 runs to 14 residues. The CDR3 region is CASGTLGGSYEQYF. In nucleotides, the CDR3 is TGTGCCAGCGGCACGTTGGGGGGTTCCTACGAGCAGTACTTC.

The rearrangement links TRBV25-1 to TRBJ1-2; TRBD1 aligns across 7 bases. The CDR3 length is 16 residues. The J segment lost 4 bases and the V segment lost 4 bases, leaving 12 bases of the junction unmatched. The germline CDR1 and CDR2 sequences are MGHDK and SYGVNS. The chain's CDR3 is CASSGKDRVWGYGYTF. The DNA for the CDR3 is TGTGCCAGCAGTGGCAAAGACAGGGTCTGGGGCTATGGCTACACCTTC.

The chain combines TRBV18 with TRBJ1-6, with 9 bases that match TRBD1. Trimming cost V 6 bases and J 5 bases; bases outside gene matches: 2. The CDR3 consists of 14 residues. Germline values: CDR1 KGHSH, CDR2 LQKENI. The CDR3 bases are TGTGCCAGCTCCCGGGACAGGGATAATTCACCCCTCCACTTT. Residues: CASSRDRDNSPLHF.

J is TRBJ1-5 and V is TRBV7-8; 8 bases align to TRBD1. The CDR3 is 16 amino acids. V was pared by 1 base and J by 6 bases, with 8 bases of the junction left unmatched. The germline gives CDR1 SGHVS, CDR2 FQNEAQ. The CDR3 here is CASSLEGQGAGQPQHF. CDR3 bases: TGTGCCAGCAGCTTAGAAGGTCAGGGGGCAGGTCAGCCCCAGCATTTT.

This clone qualifies as medium-sized. The chain recombines TRBV7-3 with TRBJ2-1; D ambiguous. The CDR3 length is 16 residues. The germline V gene encodes CDR1 SGHTA and CDR2 FQGTGA. V shed 1 base and J shed 10 bases, with 20 bases lying between them. CDR3 sequence: CASSLNPRVSQWEQFF. The CDR3 DNA is TGTGCCAGCAGCTTAAACCCGCGCGTTAGTCAATGGGAGCAGTTCTTC.

The chain links TRBV5-1 to TRBJ2-7; TRBD2 agrees at 14 bases. This CDR3 is built from 15 residues. V lost 3 bases to trimming and J lost 13 bases; unmatched junction nucleotides: 12. Per germline, CDR1 SGHRS and CDR2 YFSETQ. The CDR3 region is CASSSQDGLAGGRYF. The CDR3 DNA reads TGCGCCAGCAGCTCACAAGACGGACTAGCGGGAGGCCGATACTTC.